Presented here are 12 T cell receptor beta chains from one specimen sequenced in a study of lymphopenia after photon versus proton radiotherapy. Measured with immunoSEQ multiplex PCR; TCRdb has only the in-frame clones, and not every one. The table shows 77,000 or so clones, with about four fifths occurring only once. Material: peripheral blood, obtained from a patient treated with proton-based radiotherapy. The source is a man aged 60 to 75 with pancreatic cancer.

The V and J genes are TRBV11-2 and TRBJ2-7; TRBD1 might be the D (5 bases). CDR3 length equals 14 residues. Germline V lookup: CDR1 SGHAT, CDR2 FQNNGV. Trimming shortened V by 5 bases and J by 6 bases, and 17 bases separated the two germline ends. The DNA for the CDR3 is TGTGCCAGCAGCCGAGCCAGGACACCCCTCGAGCAGTACTTC. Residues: CASSRARTPLEQYF.

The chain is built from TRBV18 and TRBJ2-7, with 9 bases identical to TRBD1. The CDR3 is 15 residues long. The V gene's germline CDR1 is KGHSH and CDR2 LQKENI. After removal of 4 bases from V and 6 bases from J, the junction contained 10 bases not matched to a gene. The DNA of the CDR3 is TGTGCCAGCTCACTCTCCCGGACAGGGGACTCCGAGCAGTACTTC. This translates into CASSLSRTGDSEQYF.

The CDR3 region has the DNA TGCGCCAGCAGCCAAGTAACCGGGACACACGAGCAGTACTTC. It specifies CASSQVTGTHEQYF. This chain links TRBV4-1 with TRBJ2-7; D perhaps matches TRBD1 (6 bases). The CDR3 runs 14 residues. From germline, CDR1 is MGHRA and CDR2 YSYEKL. Trimming removed 1 base from V and 5 bases from J, with 12 bases in between.

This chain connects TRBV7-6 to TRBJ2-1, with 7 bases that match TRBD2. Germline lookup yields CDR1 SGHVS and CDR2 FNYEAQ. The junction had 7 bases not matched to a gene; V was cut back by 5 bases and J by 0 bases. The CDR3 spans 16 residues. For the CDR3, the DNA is TGTGCCAGCAGCCCGACCGCGGGGGACTCCTACAATGAGCAGTTCTTC. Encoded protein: CASSPTAGDSYNEQFF.

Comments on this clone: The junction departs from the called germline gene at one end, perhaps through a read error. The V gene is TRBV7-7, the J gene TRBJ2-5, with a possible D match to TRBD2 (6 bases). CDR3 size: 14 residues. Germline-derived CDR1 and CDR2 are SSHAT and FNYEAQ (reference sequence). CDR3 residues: CASSSGDGGETQYF. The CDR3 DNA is TGTGCTAGCAGCTCGGGGGACGGTGGAGAGACCCAGTACTTC.

CDR3 loop: CASSQVGETQYF. The CDR3 nucleotides read TGTGCCAGCAGCCAGGTAGGGGAGACCCAGTACTTC. The gene calls are TRBV28 and TRBJ2-5; no clear D. The germline V gene encodes CDR1 MDHEN and CDR2 SYDVKM. The ends were cut back, 6 bases at V and 5 bases at J, with 10 bases in the middle. This CDR3 is 12 amino acids long. Looking up the rest from reference TRBV28 and TRBJ2-5 gives the full variable domain: DVKVTQSSRYLVKRTGEKVFLECVQDMDHENMFWYRQDPGLGLRLIYFSYDVKMKEKGDIPEGYSVSREKKERFSLILESASTNQTSMYLCASSQVGETQYFGPGTRLLVL.

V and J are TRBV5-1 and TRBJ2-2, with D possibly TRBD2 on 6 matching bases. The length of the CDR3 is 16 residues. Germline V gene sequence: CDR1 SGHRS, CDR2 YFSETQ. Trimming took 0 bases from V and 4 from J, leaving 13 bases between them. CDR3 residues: CASSLDGRVVTGELFF. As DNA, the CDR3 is TGCGCCAGCAGCTTGGACGGGAGAGTGGTCACCGGGGAGCTGTTTTTT.

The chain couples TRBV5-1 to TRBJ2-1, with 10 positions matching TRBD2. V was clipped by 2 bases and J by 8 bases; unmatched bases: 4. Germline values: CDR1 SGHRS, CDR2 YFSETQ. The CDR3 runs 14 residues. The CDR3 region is CASSFSSGGDEQFF. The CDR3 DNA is TGCGCCAGCAGCTTCTCTAGCGGGGGAGATGAGCAGTTCTTC.

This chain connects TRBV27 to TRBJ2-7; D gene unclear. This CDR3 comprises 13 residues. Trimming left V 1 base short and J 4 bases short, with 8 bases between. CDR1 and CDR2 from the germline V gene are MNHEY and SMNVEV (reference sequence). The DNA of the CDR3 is TGTGCCAGCAGTTTATTATGGTCTTACGAGCAGTACTTC. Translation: CASSLLWSYEQYF.

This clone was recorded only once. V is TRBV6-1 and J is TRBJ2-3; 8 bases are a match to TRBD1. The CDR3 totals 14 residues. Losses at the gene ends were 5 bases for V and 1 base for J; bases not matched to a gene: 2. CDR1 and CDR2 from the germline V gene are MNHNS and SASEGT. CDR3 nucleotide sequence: TGTGCCAGCAGTCCGGGACAGGGCACAGATACGCAGTATTTT. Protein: CASSPGQGTDTQYF.

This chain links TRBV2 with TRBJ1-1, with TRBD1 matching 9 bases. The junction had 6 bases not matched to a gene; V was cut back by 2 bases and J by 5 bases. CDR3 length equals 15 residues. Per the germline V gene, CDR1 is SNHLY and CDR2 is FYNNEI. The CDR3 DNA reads TGTGCCAGCAGTGAACGCGGACAGGGGAATACTGAAGCTTTCTTT. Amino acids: CASSERGQGNTEAFF. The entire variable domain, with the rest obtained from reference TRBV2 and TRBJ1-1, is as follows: EPEVTQTPSHQVTQMGQEVILRCVPISNHLYFYWYRQILGQKVEFLVSFYNNEISEKSEIFDDQFSVERPDGSNFTLKIRSTKLEDSAMYFCASSERGQGNTEAFFGQGTRLTVV.

CDR3 amino acids: CASTYRTGDADTQYF. The DNA of the CDR3 is TGCGCCAGCACCTATCGGACAGGGGATGCAGATACGCAGTATTTT. The V call is TRBV5-1, the J call TRBJ2-3; 9 bases align to TRBD1. This CDR3 has 15 amino acids. V was clipped by 6 bases and J by 4 bases; unmatched bases: 9. Germline CDR1 SGHRS, CDR2 YFSETQ.